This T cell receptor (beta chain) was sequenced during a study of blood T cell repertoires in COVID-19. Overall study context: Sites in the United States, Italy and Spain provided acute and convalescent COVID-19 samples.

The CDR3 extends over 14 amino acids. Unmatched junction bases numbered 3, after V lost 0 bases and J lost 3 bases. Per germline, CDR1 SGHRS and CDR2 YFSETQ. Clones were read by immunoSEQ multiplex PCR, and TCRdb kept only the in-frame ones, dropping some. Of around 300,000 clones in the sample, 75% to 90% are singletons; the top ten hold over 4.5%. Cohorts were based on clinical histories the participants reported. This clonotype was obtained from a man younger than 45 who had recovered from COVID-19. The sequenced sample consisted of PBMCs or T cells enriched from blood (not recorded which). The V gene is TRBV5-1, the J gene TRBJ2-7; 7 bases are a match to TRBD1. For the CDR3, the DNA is TGCGCCAGCAGCTTGGAACAGGGGAACTACGAGCAGTACTTC. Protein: CASSLEQGNYEQYF. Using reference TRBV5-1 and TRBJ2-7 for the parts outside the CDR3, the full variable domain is KAGVTQTPRYLIKTRGQQVTLSCSPISGHRSVSWYQQTPGQGLQFLFEYFSETQRNKGNFPGRFSGRQFSNSRSEMNVSTLELGDSALYLCASSLEQGNYEQYFGPGTRLTVT.